A single sample is the source of the 30 T cell receptor beta chains below, sequenced in a study of blood T cell repertoires in COVID-19. Method: immunoSEQ multiplex PCR; TCRdb's copy keeps in-frame clones and lacks some. This table has approximately 170,000 clones, 80% appearing once. The specimen sequenced was PBMCs or T cells enriched from blood (not recorded which). The receptors were sampled from a middle-aged man who had recovered from COVID-19.

This chain links TRBV7-8 with TRBJ1-1; 8 nucleotides align to TRBD1. Losses at the gene ends were 3 bases for V and 1 base for J; bases not matched to a gene: 4. The germline gives CDR1 SGHVS, CDR2 FQNEAQ. This CDR3 region has 15 residues. This CDR3 reads CASSFTGTGNTEAFF. In DNA form, the CDR3 reads TGTGCCAGCAGCTTTACCGGGACAGGGAACACTGAAGCTTTCTTT.

The chain has TRBV6-5 and TRBJ1-1, with D possibly TRBD1 on 6 matching bases. Trimming removed 6 bases from V and 0 bases from J, with 8 bases in between. CDR1 MNHEY and CDR2 SVGAGI come from the germline V gene. This CDR3 has 13 residues. CDR3: CASRQGLNTEAFF. CDR3 in DNA: TGTGCCAGCAGACAGGGCCTGAACACTGAAGCTTTCTTT.

This chain connects TRBV2 to TRBJ1-6, with 10 positions matching TRBD1. The CDR3 totals 17 residues. From germline, CDR1 is SNHLY and CDR2 FYNNEI. V shed 2 bases and J 6 bases; nucleotides not matched to a gene: 7. The DNA for the CDR3 is TGTGCCAGCAGTGAAACGGGGACAGGGGTCGGTAATTCACCCCTCCACTTT. Amino acids: CASSETGTGVGNSPLHF. Filled out from reference TRBV2 and TRBJ1-6, the complete variable domain reads EPEVTQTPSHQVTQMGQEVILRCVPISNHLYFYWYRQILGQKVEFLVSFYNNEISEKSEIFDDQFSVERPDGSNFTLKIRSTKLEDSAMYFCASSETGTGVGNSPLHFGNGTRLTVT.

The chain couples TRBV5-8 to TRBJ2-5, with D perhaps matching TRBD1 (7 bases). The CDR3 runs 14 residues. Trimming took off 2 bases at V and 5 bases at J, with 13 bases between the two ends. Germline CDR1 is SGHTS and CDR2 is YDEGEE. In DNA form, the CDR3 reads TGTGCCAGCAGCTTCGACAGGGCGGGGGAGACCCAGTACTTC. It translates to CASSFDRAGETQYF.

This chain uses TRBV4-2 with TRBJ2-5, with TRBD2 matching over 7 bases. The CDR3 runs to 16 residues. The V gene end was trimmed by 1 base and the J gene end by 0 bases; junction bases not matched to a gene: 5. Germline V CDR1 and CDR2: LGHNA, YNFKEQ. The CDR3 coding sequence is TGTGCCAGCAGCCAAGGTGACGGGGGGTACCAAGAGACCCAGTACTTC. Its translation is CASSQGDGGYQETQYF.

The genes are TRBV6-5 and TRBJ2-1; D is unresolved. V dropped 9 bases and J dropped 4 bases, with 13 bases sitting between them. CDR1 and CDR2 from the germline V gene are MNHEY and SVGAGI. This CDR3 is 13 amino acids long. The CDR3 region has the DNA TGTGCCAGTGGGCCTCCGGCTTACAATGAGCAGTTCTTC. It encodes CASGPPAYNEQFF.

The genes are TRBV2 and TRBJ1-4, with D possibly being TRBD1 (5 bases). The CDR3 runs 17 residues. Trimming stripped 4 bases from V and 7 bases from J, with 22 bases between. The germline gives CDR1 SNHLY, CDR2 FYNNEI. For the CDR3, the DNA is TGTGCCAGCAGTGGGAACTGGGGGGAGGGGTTAGGTGAAAAACTGTTTTTT. Its protein product is CASSGNWGEGLGEKLFF.

The V and J genes are TRBV7-3 and TRBJ1-3, with 10 bases matching TRBD1. The trim removed 0 bases at V and 4 bases at J, leaving 3 bases unmatched. The length of the CDR3 is 16 residues. Germline CDR1 reads SGHTA; CDR2 reads FQGTGA. DNA of the CDR3: TGTGCCAGCAGCTTAACGGGACAGGGGACGGGAAACACCATATATTTT. Amino acid sequence: CASSLTGQGTGNTIYF.

The V gene is TRBV27, the J gene TRBJ2-1, with D possibly being TRBD2 (5 bases). Germline assignment: CDR1 MNHEY and CDR2 SMNVEV (reference sequence). CDR3 length: 16 residues. Trimming cost V 2 bases and J 0 bases, with 11 bases left between them. CDR3 loop: CASSLRGLNSYNEQFF. CDR3 nucleotides: TGTGCCAGCAGTTTACGAGGACTTAACTCCTACAATGAGCAGTTCTTC.

The chain uses TRBV2 and TRBJ1-2; TRBD1 matches 10 bases. The germline gives CDR1 SNHLY, CDR2 FYNNEI. V was pared by 0 bases and J by 8 bases, with 6 bases of the junction left unmatched. This CDR3 is built from 15 residues. The CDR3 spells CASSEAGQGPEGYTF. CDR3 coding DNA: TGTGCCAGCAGTGAAGCGGGACAGGGGCCCGAAGGCTACACCTTC.

The rearrangement uses TRBV18 and TRBJ2-1, with D maybe TRBD1 (5 bases). Between the trimmed V and J ends, which lost 2 bases and 8 bases, there was a span of 25 bases. CDR3 length: 18 residues. The germline V gene encodes CDR1 KGHSH and CDR2 LQKENI. In DNA, the CDR3 is TGTGCCAGCTCACCATTACCGACAGCTAAGAACCCCATCGATGAGCAGTTCTTC. Translating it yields CASSPLPTAKNPIDEQFF. Together with reference TRBV18 and TRBJ2-1, the CDR3 gives the full variable domain: NAGVMQNPRHLVRRRGQEARLRCSPMKGHSHVYWYRQLPEEGLKFMVYLQKENIIDESGMPKERFSAEFPKEGPSILRIQQVVRGDSAAYFCASSPLPTAKNPIDEQFFGPGTRLTVL.

The chain has TRBV7-8 and TRBJ2-7; the D gene is possibly TRBD2 (5 bases). Trimming took 5 bases from V and 4 from J, leaving 12 bases between them. CDR3 length: 13 residues. Germline-derived CDR1 and CDR2 are SGHVS and FQNEAQ. The CDR3 sequence: CASSLEGGYEQYF. CDR3 bases: TGTGCCAGCAGCCTAGAGGGCGGGTACGAGCAGTACTTC.

Comments on this clone: Other DNA sequences in this sample translate to the same CDR3. This chain uses TRBV7-9 with TRBJ1-1; perhaps TRBD1 as D (6 bases). CDR3 length: 13 residues. Germline V lookup: CDR1 SEHNR, CDR2 FQNEAQ (reference sequence). The ends were cut back, 6 bases at V and 0 bases at J, with 8 bases in the middle. DNA of the CDR3: TGTGCCAGCAGGCGGGGGCTGAACACTGAAGCTTTCTTT. Translated, it gives CASRRGLNTEAFF.

The CDR3 region is CATSSWAGQGTYEQYF. CDR3 sequence (DNA): TGTGCCACCAGCAGTTGGGCGGGACAGGGAACCTACGAGCAGTACTTC. The chain combines TRBV15 with TRBJ2-7, with 9 nucleotides matching TRBD1. The germline V gene encodes CDR1 LNHNV and CDR2 YYDKDF (reference sequence). V lost 3 bases, J lost 2 bases, and 8 bases stayed unmatched. The CDR3 consists of 16 residues.

In the case of this clone: Because the CDR3 is missing its conserved closing phenylalanine or tryptophan, this is likely a read error. V is TRBV5-5 and J is TRBJ1-6; D ambiguous. The CDR3 totals 16 residues. V was cut by 1 base and J by 0 bases, with 8 bases left in between. Germline loops: CDR1 SGHKS, CDR2 YYEKEE (reference sequence). The CDR3 spells CASSLQARSYNSPLHL. CDR3 nucleotides: TGTGCCAGCAGCTTGCAGGCTCGCTCCTATAATTCACCCCTCCACCTT.

The genes are TRBV7-8 and TRBJ2-3, with TRBD1 as a possible D gene (6 bases). CDR3 length: 16 residues. Trimming left V 5 bases short and J 2 bases short, with 17 bases between. Germline V gene sequence: CDR1 SGHVS, CDR2 FQNEAQ. The DNA of the CDR3 is TGTGCCAGCAGCGGACGGGACACCGTATACACAGATACGCAGTATTTT. Its translation is CASSGRDTVYTDTQYF.

The chain has TRBV3-1 (or the pseudogene TRBV3-2) and TRBJ2-1; 8 nucleotides line up with TRBD2. CDR3 length: 17 residues. V was clipped by 4 bases and J by 7 bases; unmatched bases: 15. CDR1 and CDR2 from the germline V gene are LGHDT and YNNKEL (reference sequence). The CDR3 region is CASSRHSGGGTGNEQFF. The CDR3 DNA is TGTGCCAGCAGCCGGCATTCGGGGGGGGGCACGGGGAATGAGCAGTTCTTC.

The chain links TRBV19 to TRBJ1-1; possible D gene TRBD1, 6 bases. The CDR3 has 14 amino acids. Germline CDR1 and CDR2: LNHDA and SQIVND (reference sequence). V was cut by 4 bases and J by 4 bases, with 13 bases left in between. The CDR3 sequence is CASSTDQGSTEAFF. The DNA for the CDR3 is TGTGCCAGTAGTACTGACCAGGGGAGCACTGAAGCTTTCTTT.

V and J are TRBV5-6 and TRBJ1-5, with 10 positions matching TRBD1. Germline V gives CDR1 SGHDT, CDR2 YYEEEE. The CDR3 has 14 residues. Unmatched junction bases numbered 7, after V lost 4 bases and J lost 9 bases. The CDR3 region is CASSLTGGDRPQHF. CDR3 DNA sequence: TGTGCCAGCAGCCTGACAGGGGGCGATCGGCCCCAGCATTTT. Using reference TRBV5-6 and TRBJ1-5 for the parts outside the CDR3, the full variable domain is DAGVTQSPTHLIKTRGQQVTLRCSPKSGHDTVSWYQQALGQGPQFIFQYYEEEERQRGNFPDRFSGHQFPNYSSELNVNALLLGDSALYLCASSLTGGDRPQHFGDGTRLSIL.

J is TRBJ1-5 and V is TRBV2; the D gene is possibly TRBD1 (5 bases). Germline V CDR1 and CDR2: SNHLY, FYNNEI. Trimming took 10 bases from V and 0 from J, leaving 10 bases between them. CDR3 length equals 13 residues. Written as DNA, the CDR3 is TGTGCCACGTCGACAGATAGCAATCAGCCCCAGCATTTT. This codes for CATSTDSNQPQHF.

The chain couples TRBV7-6 to TRBJ1-4; TRBD1 is a possible D gene (6 bases). The V end was cut by 3 bases, the J end by 3 bases, with 11 bases between. The germline gives CDR1 SGHVS, CDR2 FNYEAQ. This CDR3 spans 15 amino acids. DNA of the CDR3: TGTGCCAGCAGCTTCCAACAGGGAGCTAATGAAAAACTGTTTTTT. This gives the protein CASSFQQGANEKLFF.

The chain uses TRBV7-9 and TRBJ2-7; a possible D gene is TRBD2 (5 bases). The V gene lost 5 bases and the J gene lost 5 bases, with 22 bases spanning the gap. The CDR3 consists of 16 residues. Germline V CDR1 and CDR2: SEHNR, FQNEAQ (reference sequence). The CDR3, as DNA: TGTGCCAGCAGCCCAGGTCTCCACCCTAGCCGCGACGAGCAGTACTTC. This encodes CASSPGLHPSRDEQYF.

This rearrangement joins TRBV21-1 to TRBJ2-1; TRBD1, the D gene given by the table, was not confirmed from the DNA. TRBV21-1 is noted as a pseudogene. This CDR3 has 16 amino acids. The CDR3 sequence: CASSKPGQGWIDEQFF. The CDR3 nucleotides read TGTGCCAGCAGCAAACCGGGACAGGGATGGATCGATGAGCAGTTCTTC.

V usage is TRBV5-1 and J usage is TRBJ2-2; 10 bases are shared with TRBD2. Trimming cost V 4 bases and J 1 base; bases outside gene matches: 7. The CDR3 runs 17 residues. The germline gives CDR1 SGHRS, CDR2 YFSETQ. The CDR3 loop is CASSGKLAGGNTGELFF. CDR3 nucleotides: TGCGCCAGCAGCGGCAAGTTAGCGGGGGGGAACACCGGGGAGCTGTTTTTT.

The chain combines TRBV7-3 with TRBJ2-1, with 8 nucleotides matching TRBD1. The CDR3 length is 15 residues. The V and J ends lost 5 bases and 4 bases, in that order; junction bases with no gene match: 7. Germline V CDR1 and CDR2: SGHTA, FQGTGA. The CDR3 DNA is TGTGCCAGCAGCAAGAGACAGGGGCCGTACAATGAGCAGTTCTTC. This translates into CASSKRQGPYNEQFF.

Concerning this clone itself: At the DNA level, this CDR3 is encoded by other sequences in the same sample as well. The chain has TRBV7-9 and TRBJ1-2; D gene uncertain. Trimming shortened V by 1 base and J by 4 bases, and 7 bases separated the two germline ends. The CDR3 spans 13 residues. Per the germline V gene, CDR1 is SEHNR and CDR2 is FQNEAQ (reference sequence). CDR3 region: CASSLGGLYGYTF. DNA of the CDR3: TGTGCCAGCAGCTTAGGAGGACTCTATGGCTACACCTTC.

The chain is built from TRBV10-1 and TRBJ1-1; 8 nucleotides line up with TRBD1. The CDR3 has 15 residues. The junction had 6 bases not matched to a gene; V was cut back by 3 bases and J by 3 bases. CDR1 and CDR2 from the germline V gene are WNHNN and SYGVQD (reference sequence). CDR3 nucleotides: TGCGCCAGCAGTGATCCTTCACAGGGGGACACTGAAGCTTTCTTT. It codes for CASSDPSQGDTEAFF.

This clone was observed a few times. The genes are TRBV3-1 (or the pseudogene TRBV3-2) and TRBJ2-7; D ambiguous. Between the trimmed V and J ends, which lost 5 bases and 1 base, there was a span of 9 bases. The CDR3 contains 13 residues. The germline gives CDR1 LGHDT, CDR2 YNNKEL (reference sequence). This chain's CDR3 is CASSSRDSYEQYF. The CDR3 DNA reads as TGTGCCAGCAGCTCGAGAGATTCCTACGAGCAGTACTTC.

The chain is built from TRBV11-2 and TRBJ2-5; the D gene is possibly TRBD2 (7 bases). Germline V gives CDR1 SGHAT, CDR2 FQNNGV. Deletions cut 1 base from V and 5 bases from J, with 23 bases between. The CDR3 has 18 amino acids. This CDR3 is CASSLVVGGAGSVETQYF. Written as DNA, the CDR3 is TGTGCCAGCAGCTTAGTGGTGGGGGGGGCAGGATCGGTGGAGACCCAGTACTTC.

The gene calls are TRBV6-5 and TRBJ1-3, with no clear D. CDR3 size: 15 residues. V was clipped by 8 bases and J by 2 bases, with 16 bases between them. Germline CDR1 and CDR2: MNHEY and SVGAGI. The CDR3: CASGQDFGPGNTIYF. The DNA of the CDR3 is TGTGCCAGCGGGCAGGACTTCGGGCCTGGAAACACCATATATTTT.